The 27 T cell receptor beta chains reported below all come from one sample, sequenced in a study of cytomegalovirus exposure and HLA in healthy donors. 13 Jbeta primers and 60 Vbeta primers were used for the PCR. Sequenced by immunoSEQ multiplex PCR; TCRdb stores in-frame clones only, minus some. This table has more than 150,000 clones, approximately 82% appearing once. Input material: PBMCs. The receptor source for this set is a woman in her 30s in good health and CMV-seronegative.

The CDR3 DNA follows: TGTGCCAGCACCGCTCAGGGTACGAACACTGAAGCTTTCTTT. Translation: CASTAQGTNTEAFF. V gene TRBV28 combines with J gene TRBJ1-1; D perhaps matches TRBD1 (5 bases). In germline, CDR1 is MDHEN, CDR2 SYDVKM. With 7 bases removed from V and 1 base from J, the gap between germline ends came to 13 bases. The CDR3 has 14 amino acids.

V gene TRBV5-4 combines with J gene TRBJ2-1, with D tentatively TRBD2 (5 bases). This CDR3 has 15 amino acids. The germline CDR1 and CDR2 sequences are SGHNT and YYREEE (reference sequence). Trimming left V 0 bases short and J 3 bases short, with 10 bases between. In DNA form, the CDR3 reads TGTGCCAGCAGCTTGGAGAACGGGAACTACAATGAGCAGTTCTTC. This codes for CASSLENGNYNEQFF.

The rearrangement uses TRBV7-8 and TRBJ2-4; 7 positions agree with TRBD1. Germline CDR1 SGHVS, CDR2 FQNEAQ. CDR3 length: 16 residues. V dropped 5 bases and J dropped 0; count of bases not matched to a gene: 7. The CDR3 region is CASSPGTVLAKNIQYF. The CDR3 DNA follows: TGTGCCAGCAGCCCTGGGACAGTCCTAGCCAAAAACATTCAGTACTTC.

The table lists this clone with a few counts. A read error may account for a junction end that differs from germline. The chain joins TRBV27 to TRBJ2-3; 8 bases match TRBD1. Germline loops: CDR1 MNHEY, CDR2 SMNVEV (reference sequence). The CDR3 totals 12 residues. CDR3 nucleotides: TGTGCCAGCAGTTTAACAGGGGGTAGCGTCTTTTTT. Translating gives CASSLTGGSVFF.

The chain combines TRBV25-1 with TRBJ2-7, with a possible D match to TRBD1 (5 bases). Germline V gene sequence: CDR1 MGHDK, CDR2 SYGVNS. Trimming took 5 bases from V and 3 from J, leaving 11 bases between them. The CDR3 runs to 13 residues. The CDR3: CASSSPGLYEQYF. In DNA form, the CDR3 reads TGTGCCAGCAGTTCTCCAGGGCTCTACGAGCAGTACTTC.

The chain combines TRBV6-5 with TRBJ2-7, with TRBD1 identical over 9 bases. Unmatched junction bases numbered 8, after V lost 2 bases and J lost 3 bases. The CDR3 contains 16 residues. CDR1 is MNHEY and CDR2 is SVGAGI in the germline V gene. The CDR3 sequence is CASSYAGQGSLYEQYF. CDR3 bases: TGTGCCAGCAGTTACGCTGGACAGGGGTCCCTCTACGAGCAGTACTTC.

This clone was recorded once. The chain couples TRBV10-3 to TRBJ1-5, with D possibly being TRBD1 (6 bases). The CDR3 length is 15 residues. Trimming cost V 4 bases and J 4 bases, with 14 bases left between them. Germline CDR1 and CDR2: ENHRY and SYGVKD. The CDR3 here is CAISADSSQNQPQHF. CDR3 nucleotide sequence: TGTGCCATCAGTGCGGACAGTAGCCAAAATCAGCCCCAGCATTTT.

This clone has only one observation. The chain carries TRBV2 and TRBJ2-1, with D possibly TRBD1 on 6 matching bases. Trimming shortened V by 6 bases and J by 7 bases, and 19 bases separated the two germline ends. The germline V gene encodes CDR1 SNHLY and CDR2 FYNNEI. The CDR3 contains 15 residues. This CDR3 reads CASSSRGAAANEQFF. The CDR3 DNA is TGTGCCAGCAGCTCCAGGGGAGCTGCGGCAAATGAGCAGTTCTTC.

The chain combines TRBV18 with TRBJ1-5; D gene ambiguous. The length of the CDR3 is 14 residues. From germline, CDR1 is KGHSH and CDR2 LQKENI. With 6 bases removed from V and 1 base from J, the gap between germline ends came to 10 bases. DNA for the CDR3: TGTGCCAGCTCTAGGGAGGACAGCAATCAGCCCCAGCATTTT. This sequence encodes CASSREDSNQPQHF.

In nucleotides, the CDR3 is TGTGCCAGCAGCGGGATCTACAATGAGCAGTTCTTC. Amino acid sequence: CASSGIYNEQFF. The rearrangement uses TRBV2 and TRBJ2-1; possibly TRBD2 for D (5 bases). Deletions cut 6 bases from V and 3 bases from J, with 6 bases between. The CDR3 sequence is 12 residues long. Per germline, CDR1 SNHLY and CDR2 FYNNEI.

This clone was seen more than once but under ten times. The chain has TRBV18 and TRBJ1-2, with D maybe TRBD1 (6 bases). The ends were cut back, 5 bases at V and 3 bases at J, with 10 bases in the middle. The CDR3 length is 13 residues. The germline gives CDR1 KGHSH, CDR2 LQKENI. The CDR3 spells CASSYRVDYGYTF. CDR3 DNA sequence: TGTGCCAGCTCATACAGGGTCGACTATGGCTACACCTTC.

This clone was observed a handful of times. The CDR3 DNA sequence: TGTGCCAGCAGCCCTGGGACAGACTACAATCAGCCCCAGCATTTT. Its protein is CASSPGTDYNQPQHF. V is TRBV7-9 and J is TRBJ1-5, with 7 positions matching TRBD1. V trimming: 5 bases; J trimming: 3 bases; junction bases outside the gene matches: 7. There are 15 residues in the CDR3. Germline V gene sequence: CDR1 SEHNR, CDR2 FQNEAQ (reference sequence).

This CDR3 is CASSRPGQTYEQYF. CDR3 nucleotide sequence: TGTGCCAGCAGCCGACCGGGACAGACCTACGAGCAGTACTTC. The chain employs TRBV7-2 and TRBJ2-7, with 7 bases fitting TRBD1. There are 14 residues in the CDR3. CDR1 SGHTA and CDR2 FQGNSA come from the germline V gene. V dropped 5 bases and J dropped 2; count of bases not matched to a gene: 6.

The CDR3 is CASSSVSFRGLSYEQYF. CDR3 in DNA: TGTGCCAGCAGTTCCGTTTCCTTCAGGGGTCTCTCCTACGAGCAGTACTTC. This chain connects TRBV28 to TRBJ2-7, with D perhaps TRBD1 (6 bases). The germline V and J ends were trimmed by 4 bases and 0 bases, with 19 bases remaining between them. Per germline, CDR1 MDHEN and CDR2 SYDVKM. This CDR3 has 17 amino acids.

This clone was observed a handful of times. This sequence joins TRBV6-1 and TRBJ2-1; TRBD1 aligns across 9 bases. Trimming removed 6 bases from V and 4 bases from J; junction bases left unmatched: 7. The CDR3 has 15 residues. Germline CDR1 MNHNS, CDR2 SASEGT. The CDR3: CASRLDRGFYNEQFF. In nucleotides, the CDR3 is TGTGCCAGCAGGCTGGACAGGGGCTTTTACAATGAGCAGTTCTTC.

The rearrangement joins TRBV11-2 to TRBJ2-5; 10 bases line up with TRBD1. CDR3 length: 18 amino acids. Germline CDR1 is SGHAT and CDR2 is FQNNGV. With 1 base clipped from V and 4 bases from J, the junction kept 12 bases outside the gene matches. The CDR3 coding sequence is TGTGCCAGCAGCTTAGTGTTCGAGACAGGGGGCATCGGAGAGACCCAGTACTTC. It specifies CASSLVFETGGIGETQYF.

The rearrangement links TRBV4-3 to TRBJ1-1, with D possibly TRBD1 on 6 matching bases. This CDR3 has 15 residues. V was trimmed by 5 bases and J by 3 bases, leaving 16 bases between them. Germline lookup yields CDR1 LGHNA and CDR2 YSLEER. This CDR3 is CASSDTGYGDTEAFF. The CDR3 bases are TGCGCCAGCAGCGACACAGGGTATGGGGACACTGAAGCTTTCTTT.

The chain links TRBV4-3 to TRBJ2-3, with 10 bases identical to TRBD2. Trimming cost V 4 bases and J 4 bases; bases outside gene matches: 2. CDR1 is LGHNA, CDR2 YSLEER, per germline. The CDR3 contains 14 residues. CDR3: CASSPLAGSDTQYF. The DNA for the CDR3 is TGCGCCAGCAGCCCACTAGCGGGGTCAGATACGCAGTATTTT.

J is TRBJ2-3 and V is TRBV28; D uncertain. V shed 5 bases and J shed 11 bases, with 17 bases lying between them. The CDR3 is made up of 13 amino acids. The germline V gene has CDR1 MDHEN and CDR2 SYDVKM. The CDR3 loop is CASSLKVGHQQYF. In nucleotides, the CDR3 is TGTGCCAGCAGTCTAAAGGTGGGCCATCAGCAGTATTTT.

V gene TRBV27 combines with J gene TRBJ2-7, with TRBD2 as a possible D gene (6 bases). V shed 6 bases and J shed 0 bases, with 12 bases lying between them. Germline assignment: CDR1 MNHEY and CDR2 SMNVEV (reference sequence). CDR3 length: 14 residues. Here the CDR3 DNA reads TGTGCCAGCAGACCGGGACTCAGCTCCTACGAGCAGTACTTC. Translation gives CASRPGLSSYEQYF.

J is TRBJ1-2 and V is TRBV6-5; D is unresolved. The V gene lost 0 bases and the J gene lost 8 bases, with 10 bases spanning the gap. The germline V gene has CDR1 MNHEY and CDR2 SVGAGI. This CDR3 spans 13 amino acids. For the CDR3, the DNA is TGTGCCAGCAGTTACTCCGCGGATTGGGGCTACACCTTC. This codes for CASSYSADWGYTF.

The chain has TRBV4-3 and TRBJ1-5, with 7 bases identical to TRBD1. Unmatched junction bases numbered 5, after V lost 0 bases and J lost 6 bases. The CDR3 has 15 amino acids. Germline CDR1 LGHNA, CDR2 YSLEER. The CDR3 sequence: CASSQEVQGGQPQHF. In DNA, the CDR3 is TGCGCCAGCAGCCAAGAGGTCCAGGGGGGTCAGCCCCAGCATTTT.

The genes are TRBV5-1 and TRBJ2-7; possibly TRBD2 for D (6 bases). Trimming cost V 5 bases and J 4 bases, with 13 bases left between them. Germline CDR1 SGHRS, CDR2 YFSETQ. CDR3 size: 13 residues. The CDR3 coding sequence is TGCGCCAGCAGACGGAGGGATGAATACGAGCAGTACTTC. The encoded protein is CASRRRDEYEQYF.

The chain carries TRBV5-6 and TRBJ2-7; 10 positions match TRBD2. The CDR3 contains 15 residues. The V gene end was trimmed by 2 bases and the J gene end by 7 bases; junction bases not matched to a gene: 9. Germline CDR1 and CDR2: SGHDT and YYEEEE. The CDR3 nucleotides are TGTGCCAGCAGCTTCGAGCGGGGGGGCCGTCATGAGCAGTACTTC. Its translation is CASSFERGGRHEQYF.

CDR3 loop: CASSSWGQSGDEQFF. The CDR3 coding sequence is TGTGCCAGCAGCTCCTGGGGACAAAGTGGGGATGAGCAGTTCTTC. The chain uses TRBV7-2 and TRBJ2-1; maybe TRBD1 (6 bases). The V gene's germline CDR1 is SGHTA and CDR2 FQGNSA. V was shortened by 4 bases and J by 8 bases, with 18 bases between the two germline ends. The CDR3 contains 15 residues.

This clone was observed a handful of times. This chain connects TRBV7-2 to TRBJ2-1; no reliable D call. CDR1 and CDR2 from the germline V gene are SGHTA and FQGNSA. V was shortened by 1 base and J by 4 bases, with 5 bases between the two germline ends. The CDR3 has 13 residues. The CDR3: CASSLGLYNEQFF. The CDR3 bases are TGTGCCAGCAGCTTAGGGCTGTACAATGAGCAGTTCTTC.

This CDR3 reads CASSTSGTGVRYEQYF. CDR3 DNA sequence: TGTGCCAGCAGTACATCCGGGACAGGGGTCCGCTACGAGCAGTACTTC. The V call is TRBV28, the J call TRBJ2-7; TRBD1 matches at 10 bases. V lost 5 bases to trimming and J lost 3 bases; unmatched junction nucleotides: 10. Germline lookup yields CDR1 MDHEN and CDR2 SYDVKM. The CDR3 is 16 amino acids.